This note documents a single T cell receptor (beta chain) sequence. CDR1 is SGDLS, CDR2 YYNGEE, per germline. This CDR3 has 15 residues. The V gene end was trimmed by 4 bases and the J gene end by 8 bases; junction bases not matched to a gene: 9. This entry belongs to a study of cytomegalovirus exposure and HLA in healthy donors. Primers included in the PCR were 60 Vbeta and 13 Jbeta primers. Measured with immunoSEQ multiplex PCR; TCRdb has only the in-frame clones, and not every one. The sample has roughly 100,000 clones; over 70% are singletons. The sequence derives from a female donor in good health and CMV-seronegative. Sequenced input: PBMCs. The V call is TRBV9, the J call TRBJ1-4; TRBD1 matches 9 bases. CDR3 DNA sequence: TGTGCCAGCAGCCCAATACAGGGGGCGCAAGAAAAACTGTTTTTT. Its translation is CASSPIQGAQEKLFF.